This T cell receptor (beta chain) was found in a study of identifying expanded T cells in peripheral blood. Points from the study as a whole: Technical replicates showed roughly 1.2 changed clones; around two weeks about 16; four weeks 19. Across healthy donors, higher total template counts meant significantly greater approximately 2-week count variance.

This clone was seen only a few times. Its target is not known. Profiled with immunoSEQ multiplex PCR; TCRdb holds only in-frame clones, not every one. The table records about 100,000 clones, around 89% of them present only once. No infections or other immune events were documented during collection. CDR1 is MNHEY, CDR2 SMNVEV, per germline (reference sequence). This CDR3 spans 15 amino acids. After removal of 5 bases from V and 5 bases from J, the junction contained 8 bases not matched to a gene. This sequence originates from a person aged 18-70 years in good health. The V and J genes are TRBV27 and TRBJ1-2; 10 nucleotides agree with TRBD1. Sequencing input: blood. CDR3 coding DNA: TGTGCCAGCAGTCCGGCGACAGGGGGCGGTTATGGCTACACCTTC. Encoded protein: CASSPATGGGYGYTF.